One and the same sample provided the 5 T cell receptor beta chains below, sequenced in a study of a mutant IDH1 vaccine in newly diagnosed glioma. These TCRs are of unknown antigen specificity. Generated by immunoSEQ multiplex PCR, the TCRdb table keeps only in-frame clones and is missing some. The sample lists about 33,000 clones, around 89% seen once, with more than 2.5% in the top ten. Noted time point: week 23, last vaccination. Topical imiquimod was applied with each vaccine dose, which held 300 ug of mutant IDH1 20-mer peptide. Sequences were derived from PBMCs, sampled from a glioma patient whose treatment included an IDH1 peptide vaccine. The receptor source for this set is a man in his forties with glioma.

To note about this clone: One junction end disagrees with the germline gene, perhaps due to a read error. J is TRBJ1-2 and V is TRBV7-2; D uncertain. This CDR3 has 15 residues. Germline V gene sequence: CDR1 SGHTA, CDR2 FQGNSA. The DNA of the CDR3 is TGTGCCAGCACCTTAGAGCGGGTGACTAACTATGGCTACACCTTC. Protein: CASTLERVTNYGYTF.

The J gene is TRBJ2-6, the V gene TRBV5-1; 8 positions match TRBD1. Germline V gene data show CDR1 as SGHRS and CDR2 as YFSETQ. The V and J ends lost 0 bases and 0 bases, in that order; junction bases with no gene match: 5. The CDR3 covers 18 residues. The CDR3 loop is CASSLVTGGGSGANVLTF. CDR3 DNA sequence: TGCGCCAGCAGCTTGGTTACAGGGGGAGGCTCTGGGGCCAACGTCCTGACTTTC.

This clone showed up just a few times. CDR3 bases: TGTGCCAGCAGCGCCCCGGGACTAGCTCAGGGCGAGCAGTACTTC. It is translated as CASSAPGLAQGEQYF. The V and J genes are TRBV7-9 and TRBJ2-7; TRBD2 agrees at 9 bases. Germline V gene data show CDR1 as SEHNR and CDR2 as FQNEAQ (reference sequence). V gave up 5 bases and J gave up 6 bases; unmatched junction bases: 11. The CDR3 spans 15 residues. The full variable domain, in which reference TRBV7-9 and TRBJ2-7 provide the parts outside the CDR3, is DTGVSQNPRHKITKRGQNVTFRCDPISEHNRLYWYRQTLGQGPEFLTYFQNEAQLEKSRLLSDRFSAERPKGSFSTLEIQRTEQGDSAMYLCASSAPGLAQGEQYFGPGTRLTVT.

The chain joins TRBV19 to TRBJ2-1; D is perhaps TRBD2 (7 bases). In germline, CDR1 is LNHDA, CDR2 SQIVND (reference sequence). The CDR3 is 15 residues long. V lost 5 bases to trimming and J lost 5 bases, with 16 bases between them. The CDR3 protein is CASSWGGQGNNEQFF. CDR3 nucleotide sequence: TGTGCCAGTAGTTGGGGGGGGCAAGGGAACAATGAGCAGTTCTTC.

DNA of the CDR3: TGTGCCAGCAGTGGTCGACAGGGCCCGACCGGGGAGCTGTTTTTT. Its translation: CASSGRQGPTGELFF. The chain combines TRBV6-1 with TRBJ2-2; 7 nucleotides align to TRBD1. The CDR3 is 15 amino acids. Trimming at V came to 4 bases and at J to 5 bases, leaving 7 bases not matched to a gene. Germline V lookup: CDR1 MNHNS, CDR2 SASEGT.